These 18 T cell receptor beta chains share one sample of origin, sequenced in a study of T-cell memory formation after mild COVID-19. TCRdb called the 5' RACE reads again in MiXCR, with one record for every CDR3 protein. The data show approximately 500,000 distinct CDR3 sequences, with nearly 25% seen just once and about an eighth held by the top ten. Specimen: PBMCs or a T cell subset sorted from them (not recorded which). The receptors here all came from an adult woman who had mild COVID-19 (a few samples of this study predate the infection). Cell type and time point are not known.

There are a few counts of this clonotype. This chain uses TRBV10-3 with TRBJ2-6, with TRBD2 matching over 9 bases. CDR3 length equals 17 residues. CDR1 is ENHRY, CDR2 SYGVKD, per germline. V trimming: 6 bases; J trimming: 0 bases; junction bases outside the gene matches: 6. The DNA for the CDR3 is TGTGCCATCAGGGCGGGAGGGCTCTTCTCTGGGGCCAACGTCCTGACTTTC. Its protein product is CAIRAGGLFSGANVLTF.

V and J are TRBV5-1 and TRBJ2-4, with 7 bases aligning to TRBD1. CDR1 is SGHRS, CDR2 YFSETQ, per germline. CDR3 length: 17 residues. The ends lost 0 bases at V and 0 bases at J; junction bases unmatched: 6. The CDR3, as DNA: TGCGCCAGCAGCTTGGCCGGGGACAGTCTAGCCAAAAACATTCAGTACTTC. This codes for CASSLAGDSLAKNIQYF.

CDR3 sequence (DNA): TGTGCCAGTAGTATAGCGACCGGCGACTACGAGCAGTACTTC. This sequence encodes CASSIATGDYEQYF. This chain uses TRBV19 with TRBJ2-7, with D unresolved. V was cut by 1 base and J by 3 bases, with 10 bases left in between. CDR3 size: 14 residues. Germline V gives CDR1 LNHDA, CDR2 SQIVND (reference sequence).

A few counts support this clonotype. This chain joins TRBV18 and TRBJ2-1, with 7 bases that match TRBD2. V trimming: 3 bases; J trimming: 8 bases; junction bases outside the gene matches: 13. The germline CDR1 and CDR2 sequences are KGHSH and LQKENI. CDR3 length: 16 amino acids. CDR3 sequence: CASSPRWGGTRDEQFF. In nucleotides, the CDR3 is TGTGCCAGCTCACCCCGTTGGGGGGGGACCCGAGATGAGCAGTTCTTC.

This clonotype was seen a handful of times. CDR3 sequence reads: CASSQTAYEQYF. In nucleotides, the CDR3 is TGCGCCAGCAGCCAGACAGCGTACGAGCAGTACTTC. The V call is TRBV5-1, the J call TRBJ2-7; D is possibly TRBD1 (5 bases). The CDR3 consists of 12 residues. Trimming stripped 4 bases from V and 4 bases from J, with 9 bases between. Germline CDR1 reads SGHRS; CDR2 reads YFSETQ.

J is TRBJ1-2 and V is TRBV6-2 or TRBV6-3; D gene unclear. The CDR3 loop spans 18 amino acids. V was shortened by 0 bases and J by 1 base, with 18 bases between the two germline ends. Germline CDR1 and CDR2: MNHEY and SVGEGT. CDR3 bases: TGTGCCAGCAGTTACTCGTCACATTCGCAGCGATTTAACTATGGCTACACCTTC. Protein: CASSYSSHSQRFNYGYTF.

This clonotype was counted a few times. The chain carries TRBV12-3 or TRBV12-4 and TRBJ2-7; 9 nucleotides match TRBD1. This CDR3 comprises 14 residues. V dropped 4 bases and J dropped 5; count of bases not matched to a gene: 6. The CDR3 spells CASSYGTGINEQYF. The CDR3 nucleotides are TGTGCCAGCAGTTACGGGACAGGGATCAACGAGCAGTACTTC.

This chain joins TRBV5-1 and TRBJ1-1; TRBD1 matches 8 bases. The germline V gene has CDR1 SGHRS and CDR2 YFSETQ. J lost 7 bases, V lost 0 bases, and 14 bases had no gene match. The CDR3 totals 17 residues. The CDR3 reads CASSLVGQGIQGGEAFF. The DNA for the CDR3 is TGCGCCAGCAGCTTGGTAGGACAGGGAATCCAAGGCGGTGAAGCTTTCTTT.

The chain has TRBV5-6 and TRBJ2-7; D uncertain. The CDR3 consists of 14 residues. Trimming took off 6 bases at V and 2 bases at J, with 15 bases between the two ends. Germline CDR1 SGHDT, CDR2 YYEEEE. For the CDR3, the DNA is TGTGCCAGCACCCTTGCGGAAAGTCCCTACGAGCAGTACTTC. Its protein product is CASTLAESPYEQYF.

This clonotype has just a few counts. The gene calls are TRBV24-1 and TRBJ2-7, with a possible D match to TRBD2 (5 bases). The V gene's germline CDR1 is KGHDR and CDR2 SFDVKD. The V gene lost 4 bases and the J gene lost 6 bases, with 12 bases spanning the gap. This CDR3 comprises 13 residues. The DNA for the CDR3 is TGTGCCACCAGTGACGCCGGACTTCTCGAGCAGTACTTC. It codes for CATSDAGLLEQYF.

This clonotype showed up just a few times. J is TRBJ1-4 and V is TRBV5-6; 7 bases fit TRBD1. This CDR3 has 14 residues. The J segment lost 8 bases and the V segment lost 4 bases, leaving 8 bases of the junction unmatched. Germline assignment: CDR1 SGHDT and CDR2 YYEEEE. CDR3 DNA: TGTGCCAGCAGCCTGGACAGGCACGAGGAAAAACTGTTTTTT. This translates into CASSLDRHEEKLFF. Full variable domain (remainder filled in from reference TRBV5-6 and TRBJ1-4): DAGVTQSPTHLIKTRGQQVTLRCSPKSGHDTVSWYQQALGQGPQFIFQYYEEEERQRGNFPDRFSGHQFPNYSSELNVNALLLGDSALYLCASSLDRHEEKLFFGSGTQLSVL.

This clonotype has only a few counts. This chain links TRBV5-6 with TRBJ1-2; no clear D. The CDR3 runs 12 residues. V was pared by 2 bases and J by 3 bases, with 5 bases between. Germline V gene sequence: CDR1 SGHDT, CDR2 YYEEEE. The CDR3, as DNA: TGTGCCAGCAGCTTTATCGACTATGGCTACACCTTC. It translates to CASSFIDYGYTF.

This clonotype was seen a few times. V and J are TRBV5-1 and TRBJ2-2; TRBD1 might be the D (6 bases). Germline CDR1 is SGHRS and CDR2 is YFSETQ. V was trimmed by 7 bases and J by 3 bases, leaving 13 bases between them. The CDR3 has 14 amino acids. The DNA of the CDR3 is TGCGCCAGCCATTTATCAGGGGACACCGGGGAGCTGTTTTTT. Its translation is CASHLSGDTGELFF.

V gene TRBV7-9 combines with J gene TRBJ2-7; weak D call: TRBD1 (5 bases). Trimming removed 0 bases at V and 7 bases at J, with 10 bases between. This CDR3 is built from 13 residues. Germline lookup yields CDR1 SEHNR and CDR2 FQNEAQ (reference sequence). Here the CDR3 DNA reads TGTGCCAGCAGCTTAGCAAGGGGAAGGGAGCAGTACTTC. Its translation is CASSLARGREQYF.

The rearrangement joins TRBV18 to TRBJ2-7, with 8 nucleotides matching TRBD1. Unmatched junction bases numbered 8, after V lost 6 bases and J lost 4 bases. CDR3 length: 14 residues. Germline CDR1 KGHSH, CDR2 LQKENI. CDR3 residues: CASSPRQGTYEQYF. CDR3 sequence (DNA): TGTGCCAGCTCGCCGAGACAGGGGACGTACGAGCAGTACTTC.

CDR3 in DNA: TGTGCCAGCAGCCCCGGACTAGCGGGGGGGCCCGTCTGGGATGAGCAGTTCTTC. Encoded protein: CASSPGLAGGPVWDEQFF. The V and J genes are TRBV7-6 and TRBJ2-1, with 15 bases identical to TRBD2. Germline CDR1 and CDR2: SGHVS and FNYEAQ. J gave up 8 bases and V 5 bases, and 13 bases lay outside the gene matches. The CDR3 is 18 residues long.

J is TRBJ2-3 and V is TRBV29-1, with 12 bases identical to TRBD2. CDR1 SQVTM and CDR2 ANQGSEA come from the germline V gene. V shed 4 bases and J 3 bases; nucleotides not matched to a gene: 8. The CDR3 spans 16 residues. The CDR3 coding sequence is TGCAGCGTTGGGGGTACTAGCGGGAGGAGAACAGATACGCAGTATTTT. Amino acids: CSVGGTSGRRTDTQYF.

This clonotype was seen a few times. J is TRBJ2-1 and V is TRBV27; perhaps D is TRBD1 or TRBD2 (5 bases each). This CDR3 has 14 amino acids. CDR1 and CDR2 from the germline V gene are MNHEY and SMNVEV (reference sequence). Trimming pared 4 bases from V and 4 bases from J, leaving 11 bases between. CDR3 nucleotides: TGTGCCAGCAGTTCGGGACCGAATTACAATGAGCAGTTCTTC. Translation gives CASSSGPNYNEQFF.